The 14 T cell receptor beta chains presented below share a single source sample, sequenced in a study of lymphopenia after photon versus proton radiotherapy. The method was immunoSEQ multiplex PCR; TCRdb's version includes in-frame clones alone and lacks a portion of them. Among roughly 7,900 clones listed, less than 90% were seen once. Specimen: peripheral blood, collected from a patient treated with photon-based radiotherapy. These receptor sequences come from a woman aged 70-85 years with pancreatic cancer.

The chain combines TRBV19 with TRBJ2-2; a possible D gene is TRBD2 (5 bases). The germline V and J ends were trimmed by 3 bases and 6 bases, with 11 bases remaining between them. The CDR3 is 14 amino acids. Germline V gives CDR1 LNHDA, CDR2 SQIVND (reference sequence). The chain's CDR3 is CASSIQDLAGELFF. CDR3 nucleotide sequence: TGTGCCAGTAGTATTCAGGACTTGGCCGGGGAGCTGTTTTTT.

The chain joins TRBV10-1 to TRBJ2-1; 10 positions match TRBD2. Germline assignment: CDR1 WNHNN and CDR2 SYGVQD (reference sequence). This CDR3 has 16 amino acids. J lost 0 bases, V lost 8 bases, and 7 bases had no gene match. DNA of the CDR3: TGCGCCAGCCCGCCCCCTAGCGGGAGCTCCTACAATGAGCAGTTCTTC. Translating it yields CASPPPSGSSYNEQFF.

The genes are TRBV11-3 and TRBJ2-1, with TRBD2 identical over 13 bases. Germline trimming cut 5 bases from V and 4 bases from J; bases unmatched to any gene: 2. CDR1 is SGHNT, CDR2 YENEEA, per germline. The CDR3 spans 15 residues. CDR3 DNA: TGTGCCAGCAGCCAACTAGCGGGAGGGTACAATGAGCAGTTCTTC. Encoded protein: CASSQLAGGYNEQFF.

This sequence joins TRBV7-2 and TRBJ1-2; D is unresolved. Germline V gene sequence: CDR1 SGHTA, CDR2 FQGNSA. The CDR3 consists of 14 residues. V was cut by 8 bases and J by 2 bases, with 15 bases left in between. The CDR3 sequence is CASSDGVRNYGYTF. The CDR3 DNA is TGTGCCAGCTCCGATGGCGTCCGCAACTATGGCTACACCTTC.

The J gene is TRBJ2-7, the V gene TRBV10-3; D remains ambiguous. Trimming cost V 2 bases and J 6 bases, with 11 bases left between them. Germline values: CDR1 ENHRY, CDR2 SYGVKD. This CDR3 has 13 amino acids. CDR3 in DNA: TGTGCCATCAGTGAGGCTCTGGGATCCGAGCAGTACTTC. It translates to CAISEALGSEQYF.

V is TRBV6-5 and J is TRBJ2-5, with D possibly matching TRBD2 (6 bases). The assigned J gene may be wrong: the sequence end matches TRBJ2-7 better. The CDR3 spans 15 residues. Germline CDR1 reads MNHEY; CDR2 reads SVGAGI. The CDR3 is CASNPVGVGTYEQYF. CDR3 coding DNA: TGTGCCAGCAATCCCGTGGGGGTGGGGACTTACGAGCAGTACTTC.

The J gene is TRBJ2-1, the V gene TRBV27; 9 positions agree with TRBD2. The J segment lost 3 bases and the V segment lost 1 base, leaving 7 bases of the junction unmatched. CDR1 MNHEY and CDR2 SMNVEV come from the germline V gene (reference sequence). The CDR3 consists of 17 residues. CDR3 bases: TGTGCCAGCAGTTTATTCCTAGCGCGGGGGGGCTACAATGAGCAGTTCTTC. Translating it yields CASSLFLARGGYNEQFF.

CDR3 in amino acids: CASSRRTGADEKLFF. The CDR3 region has the DNA TGCGCCAGCAGCCGACGGACAGGGGCCGATGAAAAACTGTTTTTT. V usage is TRBV4-1 and J usage is TRBJ1-4; 9 bases agree with TRBD1. V shed 4 bases and J 6 bases; nucleotides not matched to a gene: 6. CDR3 length equals 15 residues. Germline CDR1 reads MGHRA; CDR2 reads YSYEKL.

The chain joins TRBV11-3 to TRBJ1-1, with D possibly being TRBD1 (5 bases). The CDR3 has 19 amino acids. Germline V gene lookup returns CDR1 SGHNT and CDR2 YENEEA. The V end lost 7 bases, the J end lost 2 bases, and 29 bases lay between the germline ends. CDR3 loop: CASTIPRRVKRGSNTEAFF. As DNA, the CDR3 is TGTGCCAGCACCATACCCCGGAGGGTCAAGCGGGGCTCAAACACTGAAGCTTTCTTT.

The CDR3 bases are TGTGCCAGCTCACCAGTGGGGGTGGCTGAGCAGTTCTTC. The encoded protein is CASSPVGVAEQFF. The chain has TRBV18 and TRBJ2-1; D is possibly TRBD1 or TRBD2 (5 bases each). Trimming took off 2 bases at V and 9 bases at J, with 11 bases between the two ends. This CDR3 is built from 13 residues. The germline V gene has CDR1 KGHSH and CDR2 LQKENI.

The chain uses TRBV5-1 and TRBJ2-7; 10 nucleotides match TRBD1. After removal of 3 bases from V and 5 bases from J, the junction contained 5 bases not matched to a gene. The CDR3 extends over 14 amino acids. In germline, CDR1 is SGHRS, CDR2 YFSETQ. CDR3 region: CASSSWTGGNEQYF. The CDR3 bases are TGCGCCAGCAGCTCCTGGACAGGGGGGAACGAGCAGTACTTC. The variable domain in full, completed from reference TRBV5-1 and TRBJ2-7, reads KAGVTQTPRYLIKTRGQQVTLSCSPISGHRSVSWYQQTPGQGLQFLFEYFSETQRNKGNFPGRFSGRQFSNSRSEMNVSTLELGDSALYLCASSSWTGGNEQYFGPGTRLTVT.

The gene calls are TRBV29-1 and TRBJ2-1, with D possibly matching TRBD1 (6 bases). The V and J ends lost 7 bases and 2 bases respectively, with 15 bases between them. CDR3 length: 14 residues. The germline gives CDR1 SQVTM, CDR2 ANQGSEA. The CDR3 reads CSARQVLTYNEQFF. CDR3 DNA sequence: TGCAGCGCTAGACAGGTTTTAACCTACAATGAGCAGTTCTTC.

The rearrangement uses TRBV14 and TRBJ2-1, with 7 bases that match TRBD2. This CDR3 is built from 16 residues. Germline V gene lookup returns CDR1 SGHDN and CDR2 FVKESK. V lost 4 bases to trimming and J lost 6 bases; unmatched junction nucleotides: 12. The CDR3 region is CASSPLSAGVVNEQFF. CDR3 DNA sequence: TGTGCCAGCAGCCCACTTTCGGCGGGAGTTGTCAATGAGCAGTTCTTC.

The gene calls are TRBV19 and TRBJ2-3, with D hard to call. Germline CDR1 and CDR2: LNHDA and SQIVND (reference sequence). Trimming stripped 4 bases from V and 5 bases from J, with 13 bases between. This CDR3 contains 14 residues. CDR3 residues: CASSTLAGRDTQYF. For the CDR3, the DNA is TGTGCCAGTAGTACCCTCGCCGGAAGAGATACGCAGTATTTT.